The present T cell receptor beta chain was sequenced within a study of cytotoxic CD8 clonotypes in ibrutinib-treated CLL. Study information: The patients comprised some twelve relapsed/refractory and around 14 treatment-naive cases, around 17 IGHV unmutated. After median around 68 months, around 14 stayed in remission, around twelve progressed; responses about 25 partial, 2 complete.

TCRdb's copy holds only in-frame clones and misses some; the assay was immunoSEQ multiplex PCR. This table has 30,000 to 50,000 clones, about 65% appearing once. Study observations and caveats: Collection times varied between progressing and sustained-remission patients. Clonality was elevated at ibrutinib response and had returned toward baseline at progression.

With regard to this clone: Its target is not known.

The CDR3 extends over 13 amino acids. Germline values: CDR1 MNHEY, CDR2 SMNVEV (reference sequence). The V gene lost 3 bases and the J gene lost 5 bases, with 10 bases spanning the gap. The sequence came from a human donor with chronic lymphocytic leukemia. This chain uses TRBV27 with TRBJ2-5; no firm D call. The sample consisted of PBMCs, taken at disease progression, from a patient treated with ibrutinib. The DNA of the CDR3 is TGTGCCAGCAGTTTCTCCCGGGCGGAGACCCAGTACTTC. Translated, it gives CASSFSRAETQYF.